This T cell receptor (beta chain) was recorded in a study of beta chain features in type 1 diabetes. Findings and limits, study-wide: Patients' naive, central memory and Treg TCRB repertoires seemed closer to one another than those of healthy donors. TCRB CDR3s from Type 1 diabetes patients were moderately but significantly shorter in all four CD4+ subsets. Researchers cautioned that cDNA sequencing could over-represent cells with high TCR expression.

A word on this clone: Its antigen is not known.

The V gene's germline CDR1 is SGHTS and CDR2 YDEGEE. V was clipped by 4 bases and J by 9 bases, with 14 bases between them. CDR3 size: 13 residues. Sequenced material consisted of expressed TCRB transcripts (all of the isolated RNA was reverse transcribed). The data were produced by immunoSEQ multiplex PCR, yet TCRdb's version contains in-frame clones alone and is incomplete. In the table there are more than 15,000 clones, 70% of which are singletons. Isolation of CD4+ naive, central memory, regulatory and stem cell-like memory cells was achieved by sorting via CD45RO/CCR7/CD25/CD127/CD95/CD27. The source is a man aged 25-40 years with type 1 diabetes. This rearrangement joins TRBV5-8 to TRBJ2-1; possible D gene TRBD1, 6 bases. Material for sequencing was stem cell memory CD4+ T cells from blood. CDR3 nucleotides: TGTGCCAGCAGCCGAGGGGGTTTCGGTGAGCAGTTCTTC. This encodes CASSRGGFGEQFF.